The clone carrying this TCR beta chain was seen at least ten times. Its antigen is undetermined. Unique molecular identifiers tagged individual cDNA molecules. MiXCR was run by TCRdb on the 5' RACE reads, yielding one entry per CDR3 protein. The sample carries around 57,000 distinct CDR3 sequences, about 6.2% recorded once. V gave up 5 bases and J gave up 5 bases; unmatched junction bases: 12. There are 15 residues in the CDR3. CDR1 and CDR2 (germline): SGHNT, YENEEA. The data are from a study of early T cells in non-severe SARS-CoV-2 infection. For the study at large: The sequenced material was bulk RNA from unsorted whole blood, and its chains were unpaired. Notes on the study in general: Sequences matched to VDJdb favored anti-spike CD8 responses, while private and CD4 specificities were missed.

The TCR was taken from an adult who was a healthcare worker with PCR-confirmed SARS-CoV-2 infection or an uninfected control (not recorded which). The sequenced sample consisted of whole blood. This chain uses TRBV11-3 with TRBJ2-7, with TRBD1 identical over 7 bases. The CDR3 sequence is CASSGGADRLDEQYF. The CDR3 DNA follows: TGTGCCAGCAGCGGGGGAGCGGACAGGCTCGACGAGCAGTACTTC.